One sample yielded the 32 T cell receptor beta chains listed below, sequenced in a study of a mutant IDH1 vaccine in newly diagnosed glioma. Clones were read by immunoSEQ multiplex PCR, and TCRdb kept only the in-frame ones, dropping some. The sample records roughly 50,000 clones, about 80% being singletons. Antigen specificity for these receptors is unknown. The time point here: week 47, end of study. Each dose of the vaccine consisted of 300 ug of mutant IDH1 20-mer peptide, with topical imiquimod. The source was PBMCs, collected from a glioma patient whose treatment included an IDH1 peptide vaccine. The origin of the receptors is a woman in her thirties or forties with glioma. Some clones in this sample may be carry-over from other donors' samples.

The CDR3 is CASSLGLGNYGYTF. In nucleotides, the CDR3 is TGTGCCAGCAGCTTAGGGTTGGGTAACTATGGCTACACCTTC. This chain uses TRBV7-9 with TRBJ1-2; no clear D. CDR1 SEHNR and CDR2 FQNEAQ come from the germline V gene (reference sequence). The V gene lost 1 base and the J gene lost 1 base, with 7 bases spanning the gap. The length of the CDR3 is 14 residues.

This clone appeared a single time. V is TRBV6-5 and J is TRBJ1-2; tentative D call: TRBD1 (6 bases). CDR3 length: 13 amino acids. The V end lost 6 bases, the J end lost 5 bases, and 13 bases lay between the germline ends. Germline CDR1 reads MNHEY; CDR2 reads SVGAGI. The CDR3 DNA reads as TGTGCCAGCAGACTCGACAGGACTTATGGCTACACCTTC. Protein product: CASRLDRTYGYTF.

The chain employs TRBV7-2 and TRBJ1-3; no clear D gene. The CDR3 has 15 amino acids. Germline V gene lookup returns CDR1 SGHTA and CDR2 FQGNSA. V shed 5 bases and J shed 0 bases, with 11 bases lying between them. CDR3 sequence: CASSVSVSSGNTIYF. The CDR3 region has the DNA TGTGCCAGCAGCGTCTCAGTGAGCTCTGGAAACACCATATATTTT.

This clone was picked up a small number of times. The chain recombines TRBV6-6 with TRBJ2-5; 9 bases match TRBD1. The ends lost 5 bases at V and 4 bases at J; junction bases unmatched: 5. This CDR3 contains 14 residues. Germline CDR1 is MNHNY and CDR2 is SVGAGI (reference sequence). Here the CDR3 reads CASSPTGGAETQYF. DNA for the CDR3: TGTGCCAGCAGTCCTACAGGGGGCGCAGAGACCCAGTACTTC.

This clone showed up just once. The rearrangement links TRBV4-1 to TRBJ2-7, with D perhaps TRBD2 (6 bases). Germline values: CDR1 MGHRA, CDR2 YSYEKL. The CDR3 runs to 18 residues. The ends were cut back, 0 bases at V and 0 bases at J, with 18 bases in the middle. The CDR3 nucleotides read TGCGCCAGCAGCCAAGACCCCCTTGAGGAGGGTCTCTCCTACGAGCAGTACTTC. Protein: CASSQDPLEEGLSYEQYF.

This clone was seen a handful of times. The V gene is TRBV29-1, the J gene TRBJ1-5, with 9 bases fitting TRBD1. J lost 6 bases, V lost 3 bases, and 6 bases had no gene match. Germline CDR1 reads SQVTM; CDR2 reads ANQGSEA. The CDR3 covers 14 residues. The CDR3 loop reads CSVETGGLGQPQHF. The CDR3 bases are TGCAGCGTTGAGACAGGGGGATTAGGTCAGCCCCAGCATTTT.

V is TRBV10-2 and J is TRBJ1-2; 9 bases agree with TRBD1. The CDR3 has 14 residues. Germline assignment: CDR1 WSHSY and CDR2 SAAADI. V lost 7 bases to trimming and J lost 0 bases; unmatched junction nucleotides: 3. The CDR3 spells CASNRDRANYGYTF. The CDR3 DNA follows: TGCGCCAGCAACCGGGACAGGGCTAACTATGGCTACACCTTC.

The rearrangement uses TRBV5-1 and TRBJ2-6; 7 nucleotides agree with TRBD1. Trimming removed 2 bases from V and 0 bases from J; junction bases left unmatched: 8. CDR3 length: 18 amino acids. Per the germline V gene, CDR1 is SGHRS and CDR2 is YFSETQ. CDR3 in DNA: TGCGCCAGCAGCTTAACAGGGGAATTGGGCTCTGGGGCCAACGTCCTGACTTTC. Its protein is CASSLTGELGSGANVLTF.

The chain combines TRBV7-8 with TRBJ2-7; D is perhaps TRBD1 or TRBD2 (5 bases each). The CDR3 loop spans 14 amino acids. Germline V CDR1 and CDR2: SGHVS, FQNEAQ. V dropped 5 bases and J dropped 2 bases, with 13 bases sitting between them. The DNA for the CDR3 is TGTGCCAGCAGCCGGATCGGGACCGCCTACGAGCAGTACTTC. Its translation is CASSRIGTAYEQYF.

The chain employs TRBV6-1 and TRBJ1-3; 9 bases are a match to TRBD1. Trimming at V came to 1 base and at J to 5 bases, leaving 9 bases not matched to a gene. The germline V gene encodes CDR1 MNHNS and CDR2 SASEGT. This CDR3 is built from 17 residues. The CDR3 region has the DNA TGTGCCAGCAGTGAAGTTCCTCGGGGACAGGGCCGAAACACCATATATTTT. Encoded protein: CASSEVPRGQGRNTIYF.

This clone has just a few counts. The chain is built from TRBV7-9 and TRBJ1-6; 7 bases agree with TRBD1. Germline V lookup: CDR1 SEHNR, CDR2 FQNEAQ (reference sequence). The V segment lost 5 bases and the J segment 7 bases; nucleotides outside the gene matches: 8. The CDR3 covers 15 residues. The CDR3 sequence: CASSRRGRGNSPLHF. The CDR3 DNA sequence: TGTGCCAGCAGCCGGAGGGGGCGAGGGAATTCACCCCTCCACTTT.

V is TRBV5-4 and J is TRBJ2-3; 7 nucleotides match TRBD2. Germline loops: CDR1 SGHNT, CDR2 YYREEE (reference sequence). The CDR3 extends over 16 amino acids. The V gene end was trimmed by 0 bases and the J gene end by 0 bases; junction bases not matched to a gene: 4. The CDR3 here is CASSLESGVSTDTQYF. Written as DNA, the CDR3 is TGTGCCAGCAGCTTGGAGAGCGGGGTTAGCACAGATACGCAGTATTTT.

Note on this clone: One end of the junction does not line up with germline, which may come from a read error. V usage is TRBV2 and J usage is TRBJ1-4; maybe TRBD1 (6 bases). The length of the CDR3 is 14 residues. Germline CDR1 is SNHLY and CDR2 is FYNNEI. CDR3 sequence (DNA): TGTGCCAGCACTGAAGACAGGTTCAATGAAAAACTGTTTTTT. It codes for CASTEDRFNEKLFF.

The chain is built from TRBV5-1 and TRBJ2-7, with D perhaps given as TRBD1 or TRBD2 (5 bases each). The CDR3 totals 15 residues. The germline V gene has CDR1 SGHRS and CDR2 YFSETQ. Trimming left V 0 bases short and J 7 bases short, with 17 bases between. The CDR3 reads CASSLDGTGPREQYF. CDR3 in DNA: TGCGCCAGCAGCTTGGATGGGACGGGGCCAAGGGAGCAGTACTTC. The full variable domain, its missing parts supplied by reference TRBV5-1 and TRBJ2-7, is KAGVTQTPRYLIKTRGQQVTLSCSPISGHRSVSWYQQTPGQGLQFLFEYFSETQRNKGNFPGRFSGRQFSNSRSEMNVSTLELGDSALYLCASSLDGTGPREQYFGPGTRLTVT.

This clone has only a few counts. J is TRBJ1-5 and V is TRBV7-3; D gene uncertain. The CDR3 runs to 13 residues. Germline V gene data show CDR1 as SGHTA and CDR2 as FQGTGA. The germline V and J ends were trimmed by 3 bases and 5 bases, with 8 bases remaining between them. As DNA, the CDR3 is TGTGCCAGCAGCTTGTGGATGGATCAGCCCCAGCATTTT. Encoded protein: CASSLWMDQPQHF.

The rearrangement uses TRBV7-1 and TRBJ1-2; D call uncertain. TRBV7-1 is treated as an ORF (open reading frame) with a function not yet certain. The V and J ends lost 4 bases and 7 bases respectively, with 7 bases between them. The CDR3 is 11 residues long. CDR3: CASSLARGYTF. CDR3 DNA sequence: TGTGCCAGCAGCTTAGCCCGTGGCTACACCTTC.

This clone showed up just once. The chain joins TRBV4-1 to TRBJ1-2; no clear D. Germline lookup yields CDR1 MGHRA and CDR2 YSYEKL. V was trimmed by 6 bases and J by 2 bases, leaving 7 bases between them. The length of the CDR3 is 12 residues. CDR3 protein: CASSQSNYGYTF. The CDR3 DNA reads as TGCGCCAGCAGTCAATCCAACTATGGCTACACCTTC.

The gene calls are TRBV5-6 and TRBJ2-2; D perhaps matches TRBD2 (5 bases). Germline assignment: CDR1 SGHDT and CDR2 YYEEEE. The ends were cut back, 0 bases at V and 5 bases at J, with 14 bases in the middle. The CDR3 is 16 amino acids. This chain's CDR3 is CASSLDGLSFTGELFF. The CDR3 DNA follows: TGTGCCAGCAGCTTGGATGGACTCTCGTTTACCGGGGAGCTGTTTTTT.

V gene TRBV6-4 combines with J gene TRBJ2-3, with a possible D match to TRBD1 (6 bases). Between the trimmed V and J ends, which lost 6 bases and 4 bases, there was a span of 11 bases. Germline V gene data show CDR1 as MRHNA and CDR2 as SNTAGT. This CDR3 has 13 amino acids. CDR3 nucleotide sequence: TGTGCCAGCAGCCTTACAGGGCCAGATACGCAGTATTTT. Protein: CASSLTGPDTQYF.

This chain's CDR3 is CASSYVGLAGGPDTQYF. The CDR3 coding sequence is TGTGCCAGCAGCTACGTGGGACTAGCGGGGGGGCCGGATACGCAGTATTTT. The gene calls are TRBV13 and TRBJ2-3; 16 positions agree with TRBD2. Trimming took 4 bases from V and 6 from J; bases not matched to a gene: 7. The germline V gene has CDR1 PRHDT and CDR2 FYEKMQ (reference sequence). The length of the CDR3 is 17 residues.

The CDR3 here is CASSFEVDTIYF. CDR3 sequence (DNA): TGTGCCAGCAGCTTTGAGGTCGACACCATATATTTT. This chain joins TRBV7-9 and TRBJ1-3; no firm D call. The CDR3 sequence is 12 residues long. CDR1 is SEHNR and CDR2 is FQNEAQ in the germline V gene (reference sequence). V lost 3 bases and J 8 bases, leaving 8 bases between the germline ends.

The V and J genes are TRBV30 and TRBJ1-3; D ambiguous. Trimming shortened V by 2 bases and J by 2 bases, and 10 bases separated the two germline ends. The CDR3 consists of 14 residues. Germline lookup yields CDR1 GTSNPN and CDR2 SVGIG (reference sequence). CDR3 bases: TGTGCCTGGAGTCCCGTTCTACCTGGAAACACCATATATTTT. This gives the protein CAWSPVLPGNTIYF.

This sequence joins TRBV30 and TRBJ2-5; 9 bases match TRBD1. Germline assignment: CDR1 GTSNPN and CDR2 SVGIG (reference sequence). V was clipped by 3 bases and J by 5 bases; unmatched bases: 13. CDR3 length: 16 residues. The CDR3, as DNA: TGTGCCTGGAGACCAGGGACAGGGTCGAGTCTCGAGACCCAGTACTTC. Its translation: CAWRPGTGSSLETQYF.

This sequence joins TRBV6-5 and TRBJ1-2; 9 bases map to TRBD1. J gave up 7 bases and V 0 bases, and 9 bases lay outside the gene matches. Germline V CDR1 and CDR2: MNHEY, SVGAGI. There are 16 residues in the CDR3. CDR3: CASSYSGQGMGSGYTF. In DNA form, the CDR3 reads TGTGCCAGCAGTTACTCGGGACAGGGAATGGGGAGTGGCTACACCTTC.

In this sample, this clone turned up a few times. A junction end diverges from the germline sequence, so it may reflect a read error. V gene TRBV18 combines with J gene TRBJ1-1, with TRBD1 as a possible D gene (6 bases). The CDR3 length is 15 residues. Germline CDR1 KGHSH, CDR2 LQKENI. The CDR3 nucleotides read TGTGCCAGCTCCCCACAGGGCGGGAGGAACACTGAAGCTTTCTTT. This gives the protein CASSPQGGRNTEAFF.

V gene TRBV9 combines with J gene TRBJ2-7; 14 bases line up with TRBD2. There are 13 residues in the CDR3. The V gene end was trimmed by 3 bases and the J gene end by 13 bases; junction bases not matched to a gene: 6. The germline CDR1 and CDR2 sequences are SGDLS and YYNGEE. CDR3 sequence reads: CASSGGLAGAPYF. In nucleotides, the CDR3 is TGTGCCAGCAGCGGGGGACTAGCGGGGGCCCCCTACTTC.

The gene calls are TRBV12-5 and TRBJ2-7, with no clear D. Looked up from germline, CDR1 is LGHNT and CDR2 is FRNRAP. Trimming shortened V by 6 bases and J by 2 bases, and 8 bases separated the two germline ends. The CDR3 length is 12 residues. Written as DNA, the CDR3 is TGTGCTAGTGGACACCCCGCCTACGAGCAGTACTTC. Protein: CASGHPAYEQYF.

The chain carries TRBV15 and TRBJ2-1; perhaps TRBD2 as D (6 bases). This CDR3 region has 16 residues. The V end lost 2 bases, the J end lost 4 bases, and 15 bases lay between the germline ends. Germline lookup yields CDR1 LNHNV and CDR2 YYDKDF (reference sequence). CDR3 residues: CATSRLRDFLYNEQFF. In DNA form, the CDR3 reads TGTGCCACCAGCAGATTGAGGGACTTTCTGTACAATGAGCAGTTCTTC.

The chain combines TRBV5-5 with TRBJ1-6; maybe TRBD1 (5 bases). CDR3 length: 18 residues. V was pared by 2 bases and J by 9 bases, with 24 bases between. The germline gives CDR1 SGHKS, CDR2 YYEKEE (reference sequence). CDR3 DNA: TGTGCCAGCAGCTTAGCTCCCATAACCGGGACCGCGGGTTCACCCCTCCACTTT. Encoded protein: CASSLAPITGTAGSPLHF.

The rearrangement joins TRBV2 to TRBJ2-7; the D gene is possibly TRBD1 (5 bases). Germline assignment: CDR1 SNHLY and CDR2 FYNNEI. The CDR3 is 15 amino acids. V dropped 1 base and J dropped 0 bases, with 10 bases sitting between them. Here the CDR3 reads CASSEGAGSSYEQYF. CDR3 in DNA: TGTGCCAGCAGTGAAGGGGCAGGGTCCTCCTACGAGCAGTACTTC.

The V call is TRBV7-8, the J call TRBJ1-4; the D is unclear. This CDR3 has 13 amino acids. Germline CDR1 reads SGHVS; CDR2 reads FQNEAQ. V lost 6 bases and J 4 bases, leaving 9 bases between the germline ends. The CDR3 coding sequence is TGTGCCAGCAGTTCGACGGGTAATGAAAAACTGTTTTTT. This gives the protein CASSSTGNEKLFF.

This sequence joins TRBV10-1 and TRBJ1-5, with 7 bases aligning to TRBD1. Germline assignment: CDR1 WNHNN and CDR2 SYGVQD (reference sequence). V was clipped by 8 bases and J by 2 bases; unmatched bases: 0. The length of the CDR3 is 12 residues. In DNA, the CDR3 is TGCGCCAGCGGGACAGGCAATCAGCCCCAGCATTTT. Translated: CASGTGNQPQHF.